This T cell receptor (beta chain) was sequenced for a study of blood T cell repertoires in COVID-19. The germline V and J ends were trimmed by 2 bases and 6 bases, with 11 bases remaining between them. CDR1 and CDR2 (germline): GTSNPN, SVGIG (reference sequence). The CDR3 consists of 13 residues. Participants came from under 30 US areas, aged about 18 to 89 years. The repertoire was sequenced with immunoSEQ multiplex PCR; TCRdb's copy has only in-frame clones and lacks some. The sample includes approximately 300,000 clones, about 85% seen only once; the top ten take about 6%. The sample was PBMCs or T cells enriched from blood (not recorded which). The chain links TRBV30 to TRBJ1-5; D unclear. The sequence derives from a woman aged 25 to 39 who had recovered from COVID-19. The CDR3 DNA follows: TGTGCCTGGAGTCCGGGGTTTAGTCAGCCCCAGCATTTT. Translating it yields CAWSPGFSQPQHF.